Shown below are 27 T cell receptor beta chains from a single sample sequenced in a study of OX40 agonist ivuxolimab in advanced cancers. The table came from immunoSEQ multiplex PCR; TCRdb's copy has only in-frame clones and leaves some out. The sample contains approximately 87,000 clones, about 92% of which appear only once. Source: CD4+ or CD8+ T cells sorted from blood, taken in a trial of the OX40 agonist ivuxolimab. These receptors were collected from an adult with an advanced solid tumor such as melanoma, head and neck, liver or kidney cancer.

The chain joins TRBV4-1 to TRBJ1-1; no firm D call. Trimming removed 0 bases from V and 4 bases from J, with 9 bases in between. Per the germline V gene, CDR1 is MGHRA and CDR2 is YSYEKL. The CDR3 is made up of 14 amino acids. The CDR3 DNA follows: TGCGCCAGCAGCCAAGATTGGGGTGGCACTGAAGCTTTCTTT. Residues: CASSQDWGGTEAFF.

CDR3 region: CASSSPEENEQFF. The CDR3 coding sequence is TGTGCCAGCAGCTCCCCGGAGGAGAATGAGCAGTTCTTC. The V and J genes are TRBV7-3 and TRBJ2-1; D possibly corresponds to TRBD2 (5 bases). Germline CDR1 SGHTA, CDR2 FQGTGA. The V gene lost 4 bases and the J gene lost 7 bases, with 11 bases spanning the gap. This CDR3 region has 13 residues. Using reference TRBV7-3 and TRBJ2-1 for the parts outside the CDR3, the full variable domain is GAGVSQTPSNKVTEKGKYVELRCDPISGHTALYWYRQSLGQGPEFLIYFQGTGAADDSGLPNDRFFAVRPEGSVSTLKIQRTERGDSAVYLCASSSPEENEQFFGPGTRLTVL.

The chain couples TRBV9 to TRBJ2-3; possibly TRBD1 for D (6 bases). V lost 4 bases and J 2 bases, leaving 11 bases between the germline ends. CDR1 and CDR2 from the germline V gene are SGDLS and YYNGEE. The CDR3 covers 14 residues. The CDR3, as DNA: TGTGCCAGCAGCCCCGACAGGCCCACAGATACGCAGTATTTT. Translating gives CASSPDRPTDTQYF. Combining the CDR3 with reference TRBV9 and TRBJ2-3 gives the whole variable domain DSGVTQTPKHLITATGQRVTLRCSPRSGDLSVYWYQQSLDQGLQFLIQYYNGEERAKGNILERFSAQQFPDLHSELNLSSLELGDSALYFCASSPDRPTDTQYFGPGTRLTVL.

The V call is TRBV19, the J call TRBJ2-3, with no clear D. This CDR3 has 12 amino acids. Germline V lookup: CDR1 LNHDA, CDR2 SQIVND (reference sequence). The germline V and J ends were trimmed by 3 bases and 5 bases, with 6 bases remaining between them. CDR3 in amino acids: CASSIALDTQYF. CDR3 nucleotides: TGTGCCAGTAGTATCGCCTTAGATACGCAGTATTTT.

The genes are TRBV27 and TRBJ1-2, with D perhaps matching TRBD1 (6 bases). The V and J ends lost 5 bases and 8 bases respectively, with 12 bases between them. Germline CDR1 MNHEY, CDR2 SMNVEV (reference sequence). This CDR3 comprises 12 residues. DNA of the CDR3: TGTGCCAGCAGTCCCAGGGGACGGGGCTACACCTTC. As protein: CASSPRGRGYTF.

The chain links TRBV4-1 to TRBJ2-1; D unresolved. This CDR3 region has 18 residues. V shed 3 bases and J shed 1 base, with 19 bases lying between them. The germline gives CDR1 MGHRA, CDR2 YSYEKL. The CDR3 DNA sequence: TGCGCCAGCAGCCAGAACCTAGTCCGGGCCCTTTCCTACAATGAGCAGTTCTTC. Encoded protein: CASSQNLVRALSYNEQFF.

This clone was found once. The chain links TRBV11-3 to TRBJ1-3; D gene ambiguous. This CDR3 region has 13 residues. Germline CDR1 SGHNT, CDR2 YENEEA. V was pared by 4 bases and J by 0 bases, with 4 bases between. This CDR3 is CASSSDSGNTIYF. Here the CDR3 DNA reads TGTGCCAGCAGCTCCGACTCTGGAAACACCATATATTTT. The variable domain in full, with the rest retrieved from reference TRBV11-3 and TRBJ1-3, is EAGVVQSPRYKIIEKKQPVAFWCNPISGHNTLYWYLQNLGQGPELLIRYENEEAVDDSQLPKDRFSAERLKGVDSTLKIQPAELGDSAVYLCASSSDSGNTIYFGEGSWLTVV.

The rearrangement uses TRBV4-1 and TRBJ1-4; D gene unclear. Germline assignment: CDR1 MGHRA and CDR2 YSYEKL. The CDR3 is made up of 15 amino acids. Trimming cost V 0 bases and J 0 bases, with 5 bases left between them. The CDR3 region is CASSQEISTNEKLFF. The CDR3 bases are TGCGCCAGCAGCCAAGAGATTTCAACTAATGAAAAACTGTTTTTT.

The gene calls are TRBV9 and TRBJ2-3, with unresolved D. The CDR3 runs to 13 residues. Trimming pared 3 bases from V and 1 base from J, leaving 6 bases between. Germline V gene lookup returns CDR1 SGDLS and CDR2 YYNGEE. CDR3 sequence (DNA): TGTGCCAGCAGCGCTCAACGCACAGATACGCAGTATTTT. Translation gives CASSAQRTDTQYF.

This chain connects TRBV23-1 to TRBJ1-5; 9 nucleotides align to TRBD1. TRBV23-1 is given ORF status, its function remaining uncertain. Trimming took 2 bases from V and 6 from J; bases not matched to a gene: 11. The CDR3 loop spans 17 amino acids. CDR3 in DNA: TGCGCCAGCAGTCAACCCCTCCCGGACAGGGGTTCTCAGCCCCAGCATTTT. Translation gives CASSQPLPDRGSQPQHF.

The genes are TRBV13 and TRBJ2-7, with D unresolved. Germline V gene lookup returns CDR1 PRHDT and CDR2 FYEKMQ (reference sequence). V lost 0 bases, J lost 2 bases, and 14 bases lay in between. This CDR3 region has 16 residues. CDR3 region: CASSLGVGLKTYEQYF. The DNA for the CDR3 is TGTGCCAGCAGCTTAGGCGTTGGGCTAAAAACCTACGAGCAGTACTTC.

V and J are TRBV27 and TRBJ1-5, with D uncertain. The CDR3 loop spans 13 amino acids. V lost 5 bases, J lost 4 bases, and 9 bases lay in between. The germline V gene has CDR1 MNHEY and CDR2 SMNVEV (reference sequence). CDR3 sequence reads: CASSALTNQPQHF. The CDR3 coding sequence is TGTGCCAGCAGTGCCCTGACTAATCAGCCCCAGCATTTT.

V and J are TRBV11-2 and TRBJ2-7; a weak D match, TRBD1 (5 bases). CDR3 length equals 12 residues. Trimming removed 3 bases from V and 12 bases from J, with 15 bases in between. Germline-derived CDR1 and CDR2 are SGHAT and FQNNGV. DNA for the CDR3: TGTGCCAGCAGCTTGGGGCCGCAGGTGGCGTACTTC. It translates to CASSLGPQVAYF.

The chain uses TRBV11-2 and TRBJ2-7; 9 bases are shared with TRBD1. Germline-derived CDR1 and CDR2 are SGHAT and FQNNGV. J lost 3 bases, V lost 5 bases, and 11 bases had no gene match. The CDR3 runs to 16 residues. The DNA for the CDR3 is TGTGCCAGCAGCCCATATACAGGGGGCGGTAACTACGAGCAGTACTTC. Translating it yields CASSPYTGGGNYEQYF.

This clone was observed a handful of times. This rearrangement joins TRBV27 to TRBJ2-7; D unresolved. V was clipped by 5 bases and J by 6 bases, with 5 bases between them. Per germline, CDR1 MNHEY and CDR2 SMNVEV (reference sequence). CDR3 size: 10 residues. For the CDR3, the DNA is TGTGCCAGCAGTCTGGGCGAGCAGTACTTC. This sequence encodes CASSLGEQYF.

The CDR3 spells CASTRGSRGTDTQYF. The CDR3 DNA is TGTGCCAGCACGAGAGGTAGCAGGGGCACAGATACGCAGTATTTT. This chain connects TRBV2 to TRBJ2-3; tentative D call: TRBD1 (5 bases). The CDR3 loop spans 15 amino acids. The germline CDR1 and CDR2 sequences are SNHLY and FYNNEI. V was trimmed by 7 bases and J by 1 base, leaving 15 bases between them.

The rearrangement links TRBV7-2 to TRBJ1-1; no clear D. Trimming cost V 0 bases and J 4 bases, with 9 bases left between them. Per germline, CDR1 SGHTA and CDR2 FQGNSA. The CDR3 runs 14 residues. CDR3 loop: CASSLAGRGTEAFF. In DNA form, the CDR3 reads TGTGCCAGCAGCTTAGCAGGGAGAGGCACTGAAGCTTTCTTT.

The chain is built from TRBV27 and TRBJ2-7; no firm D call. CDR1 and CDR2 (germline): MNHEY, SMNVEV (reference sequence). The CDR3 runs 14 residues. Trimming left V 2 bases short and J 0 bases short, with 8 bases between. The CDR3 DNA reads as TGTGCCAGCAGTTTAGGCCTAGGCTCCTACGAGCAGTACTTC. Protein: CASSLGLGSYEQYF.

The chain joins TRBV4-1 to TRBJ1-4; TRBD1 is a possible D gene (6 bases). V lost 3 bases to trimming and J lost 8 bases, with 16 bases between them. Germline-derived CDR1 and CDR2 are MGHRA and YSYEKL. CDR3 length: 15 residues. In DNA form, the CDR3 reads TGCGCCAGCAGCCAGGCCTCGGACAGTTCCGAAAAACTGTTTTTT. Translation: CASSQASDSSEKLFF.

This sequence joins TRBV6-1 and TRBJ2-7; D is perhaps TRBD1 (6 bases). There are 15 residues in the CDR3. CDR1 MNHNS and CDR2 SASEGT come from the germline V gene. Trimming shortened V by 6 bases and J by 3 bases, and 18 bases separated the two germline ends. The CDR3 DNA reads TGTGCCAGCAGCGATCGCCAGGGGATAGGCTACGAGCAGTACTTC. It yields the protein CASSDRQGIGYEQYF.

The chain uses TRBV27 and TRBJ2-5; 11 nucleotides align to TRBD1. Unmatched junction bases numbered 8, after V lost 8 bases and J lost 6 bases. The CDR3 loop spans 14 amino acids. Germline assignment: CDR1 MNHEY and CDR2 SMNVEV (reference sequence). The CDR3 sequence is CASWGTGGDQTQYF. The DNA of the CDR3 is TGTGCCAGCTGGGGGACAGGGGGTGATCAGACCCAGTACTTC.

The count of this clone is one. The CDR3 loop reads CASSLVAPSSYNEQFF. The CDR3 DNA follows: TGTGCCAGCAGTTTGGTAGCCCCTAGCTCCTACAATGAGCAGTTCTTC. The rearrangement links TRBV6-5 to TRBJ2-1; D is unclear. The ends were cut back, 4 bases at V and 0 bases at J, with 13 bases in the middle. The CDR3 is 16 amino acids. Germline V gene sequence: CDR1 MNHEY, CDR2 SVGAGI.

This rearrangement joins TRBV29-1 to TRBJ2-5; D not resolved. Germline V gives CDR1 SQVTM, CDR2 ANQGSEA. The CDR3 totals 9 residues. V was clipped by 4 bases and J by 5 bases, with 2 bases between them. The CDR3 region has the DNA TGCAGCGTTGGTGAGACCCAGTACTTC. It codes for CSVGETQYF.

J is TRBJ2-5 and V is TRBV29-1; 12 positions agree with TRBD2. The end of the DNA aligns better with TRBJ2-7, so the J call may be wrong. Germline V CDR1 and CDR2: SQVTM, ANQGSEA. The CDR3 has 15 residues. Here the CDR3 DNA reads TGCAGCGTGGGCGGACTAGCGGGAACCTCCTACGAGCAGTACTTC. Translating it yields CSVGGLAGTSYEQYF.

This chain uses TRBV7-2 with TRBJ2-7, with TRBD2 matching over 7 bases. Looked up from germline, CDR1 is SGHTA and CDR2 is FQGNSA. The junction had 8 bases not matched to a gene; V was cut back by 5 bases and J by 1 base. CDR3 length: 15 amino acids. The CDR3 protein is CASSITPSGSYEQYF. CDR3 nucleotide sequence: TGTGCCAGCAGCATAACGCCTAGCGGATCCTACGAGCAGTACTTC.

V usage is TRBV10-3 and J usage is TRBJ2-5; D is unresolved. V was trimmed by 2 bases and J by 4 bases, leaving 14 bases between them. Looked up from germline, CDR1 is ENHRY and CDR2 is SYGVKD. The CDR3 totals 15 residues. The CDR3: CAISEPKNVRETQYF. The CDR3 nucleotides are TGTGCCATCAGTGAGCCCAAAAACGTAAGAGAGACCCAGTACTTC.

The chain combines TRBV2 with TRBJ2-5; 9 bases agree with TRBD2. From germline, CDR1 is SNHLY and CDR2 FYNNEI. The CDR3 consists of 16 residues. The ends lost 8 bases at V and 6 bases at J; junction bases unmatched: 16. The CDR3 sequence: CASLGGGGRVMQTQYF. The CDR3 region has the DNA TGTGCCAGCCTTGGTGGTGGCGGGAGGGTTATGCAGACCCAGTACTTC.